This T cell receptor beta chain was captured in a study of blood T cell repertoires in COVID-19. In the study overall: Whether acute or convalescent, the COVID-19 samples came from the United States, Italy and Spain.

Sequenced by immunoSEQ multiplex PCR; TCRdb stores in-frame clones only, minus some. The sample carries around 60,000 clones, 89% recorded once. Trimming removed 5 bases at V and 1 base at J, with 16 bases between. Germline V gene sequence: CDR1 SGHTA, CDR2 FQGTGA. This CDR3 comprises 16 residues. This clone was seen just once. The V gene is TRBV7-3, the J gene TRBJ2-3; D perhaps matches TRBD2 (7 bases). This receptor was obtained from a woman aged 55-69 years with active COVID-19. Sequencing was performed on peripheral blood. This chain's CDR3 is CASSPRGAGGTDTQYF. The CDR3 DNA follows: TGTGCCAGCAGCCCCCGGGGGGCGGGGGGCACAGATACGCAGTATTTT.